The 19 T cell receptor beta chains below were found in one sample sequenced in a study of metastatic and nonmetastatic thyroid tumors. Treatment of any kind had been given to no patient before thyroid surgery. Via MiXCR, TCRdb re-called the PCR reads. The sample lists approximately 13,000 clones, approximately 32% occurring once. The specimen was tumor tissue. All receptors derive from a female donor with papillary thyroid cancer or a benign thyroid nodule (not recorded which). Some clones in this sample may be carry-over from other donors' samples.

The V call is TRBV3-1, the J call TRBJ2-7; D uncertain. CDR1 is LGHDT, CDR2 YNNKEL, per germline (reference sequence). The CDR3 loop spans 16 amino acids. The V end lost 1 base, the J end lost 3 bases, and 16 bases lay between the germline ends. The CDR3 sequence is CASSQGSLRVVYEQYF. In DNA form, the CDR3 reads TGTGCCAGCAGCCAAGGGTCCCTCCGTGTGGTCTACGAGCAGTACTTC.

This clone was counted between two and nine times. This sequence joins TRBV6-5 and TRBJ2-1, with D perhaps matching TRBD2 (5 bases). Germline V gene lookup returns CDR1 MNHEY and CDR2 SVGAGI. The CDR3 extends over 13 amino acids. V lost 2 bases and J lost 15, with 17 bases in between. CDR3 bases: TGTGCCAGCAGTTACCCCGCGGGTGGAGTGTGGTTCTTC. This translates into CASSYPAGGVWFF.

V is TRBV5-6 and J is TRBJ2-3; maybe TRBD1 (6 bases). CDR3 size: 16 residues. V shed 5 bases and J shed 8 bases, with 24 bases lying between them. Germline CDR1 and CDR2: SGHDT and YYEEEE. CDR3 in amino acids: CASSYKQTGFEGTQYF. The DNA of the CDR3 is TGTGCCAGCAGTTATAAGCAAACAGGGTTCGAAGGTACGCAGTATTTT.

This clone was picked up many times. This sequence joins TRBV28 and TRBJ1-2, with 7 bases that match TRBD1. After removal of 10 bases from V and 4 bases from J, the junction contained 9 bases not matched to a gene. There are 13 residues in the CDR3. Germline-derived CDR1 and CDR2 are MDHEN and SYDVKM. The CDR3 here is CAIETGKGYGYTF. CDR3 nucleotide sequence: TGTGCCATCGAGACAGGGAAGGGCTATGGCTACACCTTC.

Judged by abundance, this clone is medium-sized. The V call is TRBV7-9, the J call TRBJ2-7, with 7 bases fitting TRBD2. Germline V gene sequence: CDR1 SEHNR, CDR2 FQNEAQ (reference sequence). The CDR3 length is 12 residues. Unmatched junction bases numbered 1, after V lost 2 bases and J lost 6 bases. CDR3 amino acids: CASSLWEGEQYF. As DNA, the CDR3 is TGTGCCAGCAGCTTATGGGAGGGCGAGCAGTACTTC.

The CDR3: CSAPAVTSTDTQYF. The CDR3 nucleotides are TGCAGTGCTCCGGCGGTTACTAGCACAGATACGCAGTATTTT. This rearrangement joins TRBV20-1 to TRBJ2-3, with D uncertain. Germline loops: CDR1 DFQATT, CDR2 SNEGSKA (reference sequence). There are 14 residues in the CDR3. V gave up 5 bases and J gave up 0 bases, with 12 bases separating them.

This clone was detected ten times or more. The rearrangement uses TRBV11-2 and TRBJ2-1; D gene ambiguous. CDR1 and CDR2 (germline): SGHAT, FQNNGV. This CDR3 comprises 13 residues. V was shortened by 5 bases and J by 10 bases, with 15 bases between the two germline ends. CDR3 protein: CASSPTRGWEQFF. CDR3 DNA: TGTGCCAGCAGCCCAACACGAGGATGGGAGCAGTTCTTC.

On this clone itself: Given a much more abundant clone one base away, this may be a read error. The genes are TRBV5-1 and TRBJ2-3; D is perhaps TRBD1 (6 bases). V lost 7 bases, J lost 3 bases, and 12 bases lay in between. Looked up from germline, CDR1 is SGHRS and CDR2 is YFSETQ. The CDR3 totals 13 residues. Here the CDR3 reads CASGATGTDTQYF. DNA of the CDR3: TGCGCCAGCGGCGCCACAGGGACAGATACGCAGTATTTT.

This clone occurred once. The rearrangement joins TRBV18 to TRBJ1-1; D is possibly TRBD1 (6 bases). CDR3 size: 15 residues. The germline V gene encodes CDR1 KGHSH and CDR2 LQKENI. The V end was cut by 2 bases, the J end by 1 base, with 11 bases between. The CDR3 loop is CASSPGQGQNTEAFF. In DNA form, the CDR3 reads TGTGCCAGCTCACCAGGGCAGGGACAGAACACTGAAGCTTTCTTT.

This chain joins TRBV28 and TRBJ2-7, with D perhaps matching TRBD1 (5 bases). Germline values: CDR1 MDHEN, CDR2 SYDVKM. V lost 3 bases, J lost 2 bases, and 11 bases lay in between. This CDR3 spans 14 amino acids. CDR3 sequence: CASSFQGVTYEQYF. CDR3 bases: TGTGCCAGCAGTTTTCAAGGGGTGACCTACGAGCAGTACTTC.

In its sample, this clone was seen a few times. The gene calls are TRBV30 and TRBJ1-2; D call uncertain. The CDR3 totals 14 residues. V gave up 0 bases and J gave up 8 bases, with 16 bases separating them. The germline V gene encodes CDR1 GTSNPN and CDR2 SVGIG (reference sequence). CDR3 amino acids: CAWSVLAGFGGYTF. The CDR3, as DNA: TGTGCCTGGAGTGTATTGGCCGGATTTGGGGGCTACACCTTC.

The rearrangement joins TRBV20-1 to TRBJ2-7; 8 nucleotides match TRBD2. Germline V CDR1 and CDR2: DFQATT, SNEGSKA (reference sequence). Unmatched junction bases numbered 4, after V lost 3 bases and J lost 0 bases. The CDR3 is 14 amino acids. The CDR3 bases are TGCAGTGCTAGTTTAGCGGGGTACTCCTACGAGCAGTACTTC. Translated: CSASLAGYSYEQYF.

This sequence joins TRBV28 and TRBJ2-5; D gene uncertain. Germline CDR1 is MDHEN and CDR2 is SYDVKM. This CDR3 comprises 15 residues. Trimming left V 6 bases short and J 5 bases short, with 19 bases between. The DNA for the CDR3 is TGTGCCAGCAGCTCAAAAGATGGTTCCCTTGAGACCCAGTACTTC. Translating it yields CASSSKDGSLETQYF.

In regard to this clone: A much larger clone differs from this one at a single base, so this may be a read error. The chain combines TRBV19 with TRBJ1-6; D not resolved. Germline V gives CDR1 LNHDA, CDR2 SQIVND (reference sequence). This CDR3 contains 14 residues. CDR3 sequence reads: CSSSSLSYDSPLHF. DNA of the CDR3: TGTTCCAGTAGCTCACTCTCCTATGATTCACCCCTCCACTTT.

The sample holds many counts of this clone. CDR3 nucleotides: TGTGCCAGCAGCCTGGACGGGAATTCACCCCTCCACTTT. Translation gives CASSLDGNSPLHF. V and J are TRBV5-8 and TRBJ1-6, with unresolved D. Germline CDR1 SGHTS, CDR2 YDEGEE. The germline V and J ends were trimmed by 4 bases and 7 bases, with 9 bases remaining between them. The CDR3 runs to 13 residues. The whole variable domain, remainder taken from reference TRBV5-8 and TRBJ1-6, is EAGVTQSPTHLIKTRGQQATLRCSPISGHTSVYWYQQALGLGLQFLLWYDEGEERNRGNFPPRFSGRQFPNYSSELNVNALELEDSALYLCASSLDGNSPLHFGNGTRLTVT.

This clone was seen a handful of times. Relative to the germline gene, one junction end is altered; a read error may explain this. The rearrangement uses TRBV27 and TRBJ1-1, with 7 bases lining up with TRBD1. CDR1 is MNHEY and CDR2 is SMNVEV in the germline V gene (reference sequence). The CDR3 sequence is 18 residues long. Here the CDR3 DNA reads TGTGCCAGCAGTATATATACCGACAGGGCTGGGATGAACACTGAAGCTTTATTT. Translation: CASSIYTDRAGMNTEALF.

The V gene is TRBV11-3, the J gene TRBJ2-1, with 10 bases identical to TRBD2. V was pared by 4 bases and J by 1 base, with 10 bases of the junction left unmatched. This CDR3 is built from 18 residues. Looked up from germline, CDR1 is SGHNT and CDR2 is YENEEA. CDR3 protein: CASSSLATSGWSYNEQFF. The DNA for the CDR3 is TGTGCCAGCAGCTCCCTGGCGACTAGCGGGTGGTCCTACAATGAGCAGTTCTTC.

The chain is built from TRBV5-1 and TRBJ2-1, with TRBD2 matching 9 bases. With 0 bases clipped from V and 5 bases from J, the junction kept 6 bases outside the gene matches. The length of the CDR3 is 16 residues. Germline V CDR1 and CDR2: SGHRS, YFSETQ. The CDR3 DNA sequence: TGCGCCAGCAGCTTGGCATTAGCGGGAGTGAACAATGAGCAGTTCTTC. Its translation: CASSLALAGVNNEQFF.

There are many counts of this clone. Given the absence of the conserved phenylalanine or tryptophan at the CDR3 end, a read error is likely. This chain joins TRBV10-2 and TRBJ1-6; a possible D gene is TRBD1 (5 bases). Germline CDR1 and CDR2: WSHSY and SAAADI. CDR3 size: 16 residues. V was pared by 0 bases and J by 2 bases, with 8 bases between. As DNA, the CDR3 is TGCGCCAGCAGTGAGTCCCGCAGGGCCTATAATTCACCCCTCCACCTT. Translated, it gives CASSESRRAYNSPLHL.